A selection of T cell receptor beta chains follows, all from one sample in a study of blood T cell repertoires in COVID-19. Generated by immunoSEQ multiplex PCR, the TCRdb table keeps only in-frame clones and is missing some. The table lists more than 120,000 clones, about 89% of them singletons. The sequenced material came from peripheral blood. The source of these receptors is a man aged 50-60 years who had recovered from COVID-19. CDR3s include the opening cysteine and the closing phenylalanine or tryptophan. A D gene is named only where the DNA matches it firmly. Clone sizes are given selectively: once, few, many, or a class where the clone is expanded.

clone size | J gene | CDR3 length | D gene | V gene | CDR3 protein | CDR3 DNA
NA | TRBJ2-1 | 15 | TRBD2 | TRBV7-7 | CASSPLAGASNEQFF | TGTGCCAGCAGCCCGCTAGCGGGGGCCTCCAATGAGCAGTTCTTC
few | TRBJ2-2 | 16 | NA | TRBV11-3 | CASSLLGTTGSGELFF | TGTGCCAGCAGCTTATTAGGGACAACAGGGTCCGGGGAGCTGTTTTTT
NA | TRBJ1-1 | 15 | TRBD1 | TRBV5-1 | CASSSEDRVNTEAFF | TGCGCCAGCAGCTCCGAGGACAGGGTGAACACTGAAGCTTTCTTT
NA | TRBJ2-1 | 16 | NA | TRBV19 | CASSQTGVSLVNEQFF | TGTGCCAGTAGTCAGACGGGGGTGAGTTTGGTTAATGAGCAGTTCTTC
NA | TRBJ2-3 | 16 | TRBD1 | TRBV7-8 | CASSYGTGASTDTQYF | TGTGCCAGCAGCTATGGGACAGGGGCCAGCACAGATACGCAGTATTTT
once | TRBJ1-4 | 15 | NA | TRBV6-1 | CASSEGYPGGEKLFF | TGTGCCAGCAGTGAAGGGTACCCAGGAGGTGAAAAACTGTTTTTT
NA | TRBJ2-1 | 12 | NA | TRBV7-9 | CASSLVGTEQFF | TGTGCCAGCAGCTTAGTAGGGACAGAGCAGTTCTTC
NA | TRBJ2-3 | 15 | TRBD2 | TRBV9 | CASSEIAGGTDTQYF | TGTGCCAGCAGCGAGATAGCGGGGGGCACAGATACGCAGTATTTT
NA | TRBJ2-1 | 15 | TRBD2 | TRBV4-3 | CASSPSGLAGYEQFF | TGCGCCAGCAGCCCCTCGGGACTAGCGGGCTATGAGCAGTTCTTC
NA | TRBJ2-5 | 14 | NA | TRBV11-3 | CASSPLGNQETQYF | TGTGCCAGCAGCCCCCTTGGCAACCAGGAGACCCAGTACTTC
few | TRBJ1-6 | 15 | NA | TRBV6-5 | CASSPGAGRNSPLHF | TGTGCCAGCTCCCCGGGCGCAGGGCGAAATTCACCCCTCCACTTT
once | TRBJ1-1 | 14 | NA | TRBV18 | CASSQQGLDTEAFF | TGTGCCAGCTCACAACAGGGATTGGACACTGAAGCTTTCTTT
NA | TRBJ2-1 | 16 | TRBD2 | TRBV19 | CASSRGAGGYHNEQFF | TGTGCCAGTAGTAGGGGCGCGGGGGGATACCACAATGAGCAGTTCTTC
NA | TRBJ1-6 | 13 | TRBD1 | TRBV2 | CASRDRTDSPLHF | TGTGCCAGCCGGGACAGGACCGATTCACCCCTCCACTTT
NA | TRBJ1-3 | 17 | TRBD1 | TRBV7-2 | CASSHGLGQGAGNTIYF | TGTGCCAGCAGCCACGGCCTCGGACAGGGCGCCGGAAACACCATATATTTT
NA | TRBJ1-2 | 15 | TRBD1 | TRBV4-3 | CASSQGDRPSHGYTF | TGCGCCAGCAGCCAAGGGGACAGGCCTTCTCATGGCTACACCTTC
once | TRBJ1-2 | 16 | NA | TRBV6-2/TRBV6-3 | CASSYLGTRNLYGYTF | TGTGCCAGCAGTTATCTCGGTACGCGGAACCTATATGGCTACACCTTC
NA | TRBJ2-3 | 16 | TRBD1 | TRBV6-1 | CASSEAQGGGTDTQYF | TGTGCCAGCAGTGAAGCGCAAGGGGGCGGAACAGATACGCAGTATTTT
NA | TRBJ2-7 | 14 | NA | TRBV6-5 | CASSYSLQGYEQYF | TGTGCCAGCAGTTACTCCCTACAGGGTTACGAGCAGTACTTC
NA | TRBJ2-7 | 16 | TRBD1 | TRBV6-2/TRBV6-3 | CASSPLVYRGSYEQYF | TGTGCCAGCAGTCCACTCGTCTACAGGGGGTCCTACGAGCAGTACTTC
NA | TRBJ2-4 | 17 | TRBD2 | TRBV3-1/TRBV3-2 | CASSQPGLADQKNIQYF | TGTGCCAGCAGCCAACCGGGACTAGCGGATCAAAAAAACATTCAGTACTTC
NA | TRBJ2-2 | 16 | TRBD2 | TRBV4-3 | CASSQDRGGFTGELFF | TGCGCCAGCAGCCAAGATCGGGGGGGCTTCACCGGGGAGCTGTTTTTT
NA | TRBJ2-2 | 17 | NA | TRBV5-4 | CASSSRVRPAEAGELFF | TGTGCCAGCAGCTCGCGGGTGAGGCCCGCCGAGGCCGGGGAGCTGTTTTTT
NA | TRBJ2-5 | 13 | NA | TRBV9 | CASNPGSQETQYF | TGTGCCAGCAACCCCGGGTCGCAAGAGACCCAGTACTTC
NA | TRBJ2-1 | 12 | NA | TRBV5-6 | CASSPGQSEQFF | TGTGCCAGCAGCCCAGGACAGAGCGAGCAGTTCTTC
NA | TRBJ1-1 | 14 | TRBD1 | TRBV9 | CASSAMTGDTEAFF | TGTGCCAGCAGCGCTATGACAGGGGACACTGAAGCTTTCTTT
NA | TRBJ2-5 | 14 | NA | TRBV7-8 | CASSFPGQIRTQYF | TGTGCCAGCAGCTTCCCCGGACAGATCCGGACCCAGTACTTC
few | TRBJ2-1 | 14 | NA | TRBV7-2 | CASSSDSSYNEQFF | TGTGCCAGCAGCTCTGATAGCTCCTACAATGAGCAGTTCTTC
NA | TRBJ2-1 | 13 | NA | TRBV7-2 | CASSLHRVDEQFF | TGTGCCAGCAGCTTACACAGGGTCGATGAGCAGTTCTTC
NA | TRBJ2-7 | 12 | NA | TRBV5-4 | CASSHERYEQYF | TGTGCCAGCAGCCACGAACGGTACGAGCAGTACTTC
NA | TRBJ2-3 | 15 | TRBD1 | TRBV7-2 | CASSFDRGPTDTQYF | TGTGCCAGCAGCTTTGACAGGGGTCCCACAGATACGCAGTATTTT
NA | TRBJ1-6 | 16 | NA | TRBV4-1 | CASSQDIVSYNSPLHF | TGCGCCAGCAGCCAAGATATCGTCTCCTATAATTCACCCCTCCACTTT
once | TRBJ1-2 | 12 | TRBD1 | TRBV12-3/TRBV12-4 | CASSRTGNGYTF | TGTGCCAGCAGCAGGACAGGGAATGGCTACACCTTC
once | TRBJ2-3 | 18 | TRBD2 | TRBV4-2 | CASSQAGLAGGYTDTQYF | TGTGCCAGCAGCCAGGCCGGACTAGCGGGGGGGTACACAGATACGCAGTATTTT
NA | TRBJ1-4 | 14 | TRBD1 | TRBV5-1 | CASSSQGAGEKLFF | TGCGCCAGCAGCTCACAGGGGGCGGGTGAAAAACTGTTTTTT
NA | TRBJ2-7 | 12 | TRBD1 | TRBV25-1 | CASTQTGYEQYF | TGTGCCAGCACTCAGACAGGGTACGAGCAGTACTTC
once | TRBJ1-4 | 14 | NA | TRBV5-4 | CASSPDSKNEKLFF | TGTGCCAGCAGCCCGGACAGTAAAAATGAAAAACTGTTTTTT
NA | TRBJ1-3 | 18 | NA | TRBV3-1/TRBV3-2 | CASSPCANFMSSGNTIYF | TGTGCCAGCAGCCCGTGCGCCAACTTTATGAGCTCTGGAAACACCATATATTTT
NA | TRBJ1-2 | 14 | NA | TRBV19 | CASSMGGASYGYTF | TGTGCCAGTAGTATGGGTGGGGCGAGCTATGGCTACACCTTC
NA | TRBJ1-5 | 14 | NA | TRBV19 | CASSIEGGNQPQHF | TGTGCCAGTAGTATAGAGGGAGGCAATCAGCCCCAGCATTTT
NA | TRBJ1-6 | 18 | NA | TRBV27 | CASRKDSKVRDYNSPLHF | TGTGCCAGCAGAAAGGACAGCAAAGTCAGGGACTATAATTCACCCCTCCACTTT
NA | TRBJ2-5 | 17 | TRBD2 | TRBV4-3 | CASSLGTSGGNQETQYF | TGCGCCAGCAGCCTCGGGACTAGCGGGGGAAACCAAGAGACCCAGTACTTC
NA | TRBJ2-3 | 16 | TRBD2 | TRBV11-3 | CASSRTSGVSTDTQYF | TGTGCCAGCAGCCGTACTAGCGGGGTGAGCACAGATACGCAGTATTTT
NA | TRBJ2-3 | 13 | NA | TRBV19 | CASSIDRGDTQYF | TGTGCCAGTAGTATAGATCGGGGGGATACGCAGTATTTT
few | TRBJ2-2 | 13 | NA | TRBV2 | CASTLSNTGELFF | TGTGCCAGCACGTTGTCGAACACCGGGGAGCTGTTTTTT
NA | TRBJ1-2 | 12 | NA | TRBV19 | CASSIPQGQYTF | TGTGCCAGTAGTATACCCCAAGGACAGTACACCTTC
NA | TRBJ2-3 | 13 | TRBD1 | TRBV5-6 | CASSSGTADTQYF | TGTGCCAGCAGCTCCGGGACAGCAGATACGCAGTATTTT
NA | TRBJ1-2 | 15 | TRBD1 | TRBV27 | CASTPRGQLHYGYTF | TGTGCCAGCACCCCCAGGGGACAGCTCCACTATGGCTACACCTTC
NA | TRBJ2-5 | 13 | TRBD1 | TRBV11-1 | CASTRDRGETQYF | TGTGCCAGCACCCGGGACAGGGGCGAGACCCAGTACTTC
few | TRBJ1-1 | 11 | NA | TRBV7-2 | CASNSNTEAFF | TGTGCCAGCAACTCTAACACTGAAGCTTTCTTT
NA | TRBJ1-5 | 13 | NA | TRBV19 | CASSIAVIQPQHF | TGTGCCAGTAGTATAGCAGTAATTCAGCCCCAGCATTTT
NA | TRBJ1-2 | 14 | TRBD1 | TRBV5-1 | CASSLATGTYGYTF | TGCGCCAGCAGCTTGGCGACAGGGACCTATGGCTACACCTTC
NA | TRBJ1-2 | 14 | NA | TRBV3-1/TRBV3-2 | CASSQDIDIYGYTF | TGTGCCAGCAGCCAAGATATAGACATCTATGGCTACACCTTC
NA | TRBJ2-4 | 15 | NA | TRBV4-3 | CASSQHWRGENIQYF | TGCGCCAGCAGCCAACACTGGAGGGGAGAAAACATTCAGTACTTC
NA | TRBJ2-7 | 13 | TRBD2 | TRBV19 | CASSWEGEYEQYF | TGTGCCAGTAGTTGGGAGGGAGAATACGAGCAGTACTTC
NA | TRBJ2-7 | 14 | TRBD2 | TRBV2 | CASSEFLAGYEQYF | TGTGCCAGCAGTGAATTCCTAGCGGGCTACGAGCAGTACTTC
NA | TRBJ2-1 | 13 | TRBD1 | TRBV18 | CASSPGQVNEQFF | TGTGCCAGCTCACCGGGACAGGTCAATGAGCAGTTCTTC
NA | TRBJ2-7 | 17 | TRBD1 | TRBV6-2/TRBV6-3 | CASSHGTERRKPTKQYF | TGTGCCAGCAGTCACGGGACAGAGAGGCGTAAACCTACGAAGCAGTACTTC
NA | TRBJ2-2 | 17 | TRBD2 | TRBV10-1 | CASSEMAGGPVSGELFF | TGCGCCAGCAGTGAGATGGCGGGGGGGCCAGTGTCCGGGGAGCTGTTTTTT